This section outlines one T cell receptor (beta chain) sequence together with its context. The data originate from a study of a mutant IDH1 vaccine in newly diagnosed glioma. Time point in this sample: baseline, week 1 (first vaccination visit). Treatment here: pre-vaccination baseline after standard-of-care therapy. Sequencing was performed with immunoSEQ multiplex PCR; in TCRdb, only in-frame clones are kept and a portion is missing. The sample lists 85,000 to 100,000 clones, 80% occurring once. Germline assignment: CDR1 SNHLY and CDR2 FYNNEI. Trimming removed 4 bases from V and 5 bases from J; junction bases left unmatched: 9. The CDR3 spans 15 residues.

V usage is TRBV2 and J usage is TRBJ2-7, with TRBD2 matching over 9 bases. The TCR originated in a man between 40 and 49 years old with glioma. The material sequenced was PBMCs, taken from a glioma patient treated with radiotherapy, temozolomide or both. CDR3 bases: TGTGCCAGCAGTGGAGGACTAGCGAGTACCCACGAGCAGTACTTC. Its translation is CASSGGLASTHEQYF.